The 10 T cell receptor beta chains in this list originate from one sample, sequenced in a study of blood T cell repertoires in COVID-19. The protocol was immunoSEQ multiplex PCR, while the TCRdb copy is restricted to in-frame clones and leaves out a portion. This table holds approximately 170,000 clones, 85% to 90% found once. The sample comprised peripheral blood. The receptors stem from a man younger than 30 with active or convalescent COVID-19.

V is TRBV4-3 and J is TRBJ2-5; the match to TRBD1 covers 8 bases. CDR3 length equals 16 residues. The V segment lost 0 bases and the J segment 2 bases; nucleotides outside the gene matches: 5. Germline CDR1 LGHNA, CDR2 YSLEER. Here the CDR3 reads CASSQDIRTGQETQYF. The CDR3 region has the DNA TGCGCCAGCAGCCAAGATATCAGGACAGGGCAAGAGACCCAGTACTTC.

This clone has only a few counts. V usage is TRBV9 and J usage is TRBJ1-3; D is uncertain. Germline V gives CDR1 SGDLS, CDR2 YYNGEE. V gave up 5 bases and J gave up 0 bases, with 15 bases separating them. The length of the CDR3 is 16 residues. The CDR3 DNA sequence: TGTGCCAGCAGTAAACAGACCGAAAGCTCTGGAAACACCATATATTTT. The encoded protein is CASSKQTESSGNTIYF.

The rearrangement joins TRBV5-1 to TRBJ2-1; 14 bases map to TRBD2. V dropped 1 base and J dropped 3; count of bases not matched to a gene: 6. The germline V gene has CDR1 SGHRS and CDR2 YFSETQ. The CDR3 sequence is 18 residues long. Here the CDR3 DNA reads TGCGCCAGCAGCTTGACCTTGACTAGCGGGGGGGACTACAATGAGCAGTTCTTC. Its translation is CASSLTLTSGGDYNEQFF.

This sequence joins TRBV7-2 and TRBJ2-7; a weak D match, TRBD1 (5 bases). Germline V gives CDR1 SGHTA, CDR2 FQGNSA. The CDR3 consists of 14 residues. The V end was cut by 2 bases, the J end by 2 bases, with 10 bases between. CDR3 nucleotides: TGTGCCAGCAGCTTAACGGCAGGGCCCTACGAGCAGTACTTC. Protein product: CASSLTAGPYEQYF.

The V call is TRBV18, the J call TRBJ2-1, with 8 nucleotides matching TRBD1. V trimming: 6 bases; J trimming: 6 bases; junction bases outside the gene matches: 10. This CDR3 has 15 amino acids. Germline CDR1 KGHSH, CDR2 LQKENI. CDR3 loop: CASSPRQGTGNEQFF. In nucleotides, the CDR3 is TGTGCCAGCTCGCCTCGACAGGGGACGGGCAATGAGCAGTTCTTC. The full variable domain, in which reference TRBV18 and TRBJ2-1 provide the parts outside the CDR3, is NAGVMQNPRHLVRRRGQEARLRCSPMKGHSHVYWYRQLPEEGLKFMVYLQKENIIDESGMPKERFSAEFPKEGPSILRIQQVVRGDSAAYFCASSPRQGTGNEQFFGPGTRLTVL.

The V and J genes are TRBV7-2 and TRBJ2-5; D remains ambiguous. Germline assignment: CDR1 SGHTA and CDR2 FQGNSA. This CDR3 region has 16 residues. Trimming left V 2 bases short and J 1 base short, with 14 bases between. The CDR3 loop reads CASSLSVSAGQETQYF. CDR3 coding DNA: TGTGCCAGCAGCTTATCGGTATCCGCCGGCCAAGAGACCCAGTACTTC. The full variable domain, with the rest looked up from reference TRBV7-2 and TRBJ2-5, is GAGVSQSPSNKVTEKGKDVELRCDPISGHTALYWYRQSLGQGLEFLIYFQGNSAPDKSGLPSDRFSAERTGGSVSTLTIQRTQQEDSAVYLCASSLSVSAGQETQYFGPGTRLLVL.

V is TRBV24-1 and J is TRBJ1-2, with D possibly matching TRBD1 (5 bases). The CDR3 has 14 residues. Trimming took 3 bases from V and 4 from J, leaving 11 bases between them. The V gene's germline CDR1 is KGHDR and CDR2 SFDVKD. CDR3 sequence: CATSDRRGIYGYTF. CDR3 bases: TGTGCCACCAGTGATCGAAGGGGTATCTATGGCTACACCTTC.

V is TRBV19 and J is TRBJ2-4; no definite D call. The CDR3 loop spans 11 amino acids. Germline V gene lookup returns CDR1 LNHDA and CDR2 SQIVND (reference sequence). The V end lost 10 bases, the J end lost 12 bases, and 16 bases lay between the germline ends. CDR3 DNA sequence: TGTGCCACCTCGTTGGGCGTTCATCAGTACTTC. Its protein product is CATSLGVHQYF.

The chain couples TRBV7-2 to TRBJ2-1, with 7 bases fitting TRBD2. Trimming removed 2 bases from V and 6 bases from J; junction bases left unmatched: 10. Germline values: CDR1 SGHTA, CDR2 FQGNSA. The CDR3 covers 16 residues. This chain's CDR3 is CASSLPRRGLSNEQFF. The CDR3 DNA reads TGTGCCAGCAGCTTACCCCGGCGGGGGTTAAGCAATGAGCAGTTCTTC.

V and J are TRBV5-4 and TRBJ2-1; 10 nucleotides agree with TRBD2. V gave up 1 base and J gave up 3 bases; unmatched junction bases: 7. The CDR3 extends over 17 amino acids. CDR1 is SGHNT, CDR2 YYREEE, per germline (reference sequence). The CDR3 region has the DNA TGTGCCAGCAGCTTGCAGCTTCGGACTAGCGGCTACAATGAGCAGTTCTTC. Its translation is CASSLQLRTSGYNEQFF.